The 29 T cell receptor beta chains in this list originate from one sample, sequenced in a study of blood T cell repertoires in COVID-19. Data came from immunoSEQ multiplex PCR; TCRdb stores just in-frame clones and leaves some out. This sample has 150,000 to 200,000 clones, with 79% found just once. Sequencing used peripheral blood. Source of these receptors: a man aged 60 to 75 with active or convalescent COVID-19.

The gene calls are TRBV19 and TRBJ2-3; no reliable D call. Germline lookup yields CDR1 LNHDA and CDR2 SQIVND (reference sequence). The CDR3 spans 14 residues. V was pared by 5 bases and J by 0 bases, with 9 bases between. The chain's CDR3 is CASSLRRSTDTQYF. Written as DNA, the CDR3 is TGTGCCAGTAGTTTAAGGCGGAGCACAGATACGCAGTATTTT. Full variable domain (outside the CDR3, taken from reference TRBV19 and TRBJ2-3): DGGITQSPKYLFRKEGQNVTLSCEQNLNHDAMYWYRQDPGQGLRLIYYSQIVNDFQKGDIAEGYSVSREKKESFPLTVTSAQKNPTAFYLCASSLRRSTDTQYFGPGTRLTVL.

The chain couples TRBV9 to TRBJ1-1; the match to TRBD1 covers 7 bases. Trimming removed 0 bases from V and 11 bases from J; junction bases left unmatched: 10. The V gene's germline CDR1 is SGDLS and CDR2 YYNGEE. There are 14 residues in the CDR3. The CDR3: CASSVVRTGGFAFF. The CDR3 DNA reads TGTGCCAGCAGCGTAGTCCGGACAGGAGGTTTCGCTTTCTTT.

This clone occurred a few times. The chain links TRBV5-1 to TRBJ1-2; no clear D. Trimming removed 4 bases from V and 4 bases from J, with 11 bases in between. This CDR3 contains 13 residues. Germline CDR1 is SGHRS and CDR2 is YFSETQ. The chain's CDR3 is CASSEGPPYGYTF. For the CDR3, the DNA is TGCGCCAGCAGCGAGGGTCCCCCCTATGGCTACACCTTC.

This clone appeared a few times. The chain recombines TRBV9 with TRBJ1-1, with D possibly being TRBD1 (6 bases). V was trimmed by 4 bases and J by 2 bases, leaving 12 bases between them. CDR3 length: 14 amino acids. Germline CDR1 and CDR2: SGDLS and YYNGEE. CDR3 in DNA: TGTGCCAGCAGCCCAAGACAGGTTAACACTGAAGCTTTCTTT. Encoded protein: CASSPRQVNTEAFF.

This clone was recorded only once. The chain combines TRBV9 with TRBJ1-1; 10 nucleotides match TRBD1. From germline, CDR1 is SGDLS and CDR2 YYNGEE. The V segment lost 3 bases and the J segment 1 base; nucleotides outside the gene matches: 3. There are 15 residues in the CDR3. CDR3 nucleotides: TGTGCCAGCAGCGGGGACAGGGGTGGGAACACTGAAGCTTTCTTT. Its translation: CASSGDRGGNTEAFF. The whole variable domain, remainder taken from reference TRBV9 and TRBJ1-1, is DSGVTQTPKHLITATGQRVTLRCSPRSGDLSVYWYQQSLDQGLQFLIQYYNGEERAKGNILERFSAQQFPDLHSELNLSSLELGDSALYFCASSGDRGGNTEAFFGQGTRLTVV.

The rearrangement uses TRBV30 and TRBJ1-1; the D gene is possibly TRBD1 (5 bases). V lost 8 bases and J lost 2, with 15 bases in between. This CDR3 comprises 13 residues. CDR1 GTSNPN and CDR2 SVGIG come from the germline V gene (reference sequence). The CDR3: CAETGHFNTEAFF. The CDR3 DNA follows: TGTGCCGAGACCGGACACTTTAACACTGAAGCTTTCTTT.

The rearrangement links TRBV10-3 to TRBJ2-3, with 8 bases matching TRBD2. This CDR3 is built from 14 residues. Trimming took 6 bases from V and 2 from J; bases not matched to a gene: 4. Per the germline V gene, CDR1 is ENHRY and CDR2 is SYGVKD. The CDR3 DNA sequence: TGTGCCATCAGGCCGGGACTAGACACAGATACGCAGTATTTT. Its protein product is CAIRPGLDTDTQYF.

This clone has only one observation. V gene TRBV24-1 combines with J gene TRBJ2-1, with TRBD2 matching 14 bases. J was trimmed by 9 bases and V by 9 bases; bases with no gene match: 12. Germline CDR1 and CDR2: KGHDR and SFDVKD. The length of the CDR3 is 16 residues. For the CDR3, the DNA is TGTGCCACCGGGGGGAGACTAGCGGGAGGGCCAGGTGAGCAGTTCTTC. Translation: CATGGRLAGGPGEQFF.

The chain joins TRBV5-6 to TRBJ2-5, with TRBD1 matching over 8 bases. CDR3 size: 16 residues. Unmatched junction bases numbered 8, after V lost 0 bases and J lost 4 bases. CDR1 is SGHDT and CDR2 is YYEEEE in the germline V gene. The CDR3 sequence is CASSLAGQGAGETQYF. The CDR3 coding sequence is TGTGCCAGCAGCTTGGCTGGTCAGGGGGCGGGAGAGACCCAGTACTTC. Complete variable domain (other parts from reference TRBV5-6 and TRBJ2-5): DAGVTQSPTHLIKTRGQQVTLRCSPKSGHDTVSWYQQALGQGPQFIFQYYEEEERQRGNFPDRFSGHQFPNYSSELNVNALLLGDSALYLCASSLAGQGAGETQYFGPGTRLLVL.

The genes are TRBV27 and TRBJ2-7; D gene unclear. The germline CDR1 and CDR2 sequences are MNHEY and SMNVEV (reference sequence). The CDR3 is made up of 15 amino acids. The ends were cut back, 3 bases at V and 3 bases at J, with 15 bases in the middle. The CDR3 DNA reads as TGTGCCAGCAGTTTCTCCGTGGAGAGCGTCTACGAGCAGTACTTC. This encodes CASSFSVESVYEQYF.

This chain connects TRBV2 to TRBJ2-5, with TRBD2 matching 8 bases. CDR1 SNHLY and CDR2 FYNNEI come from the germline V gene. V lost 9 bases to trimming and J lost 2 bases; unmatched junction nucleotides: 5. The CDR3 runs 13 residues. The CDR3 DNA is TGTGCCAGTCGCGGGGGGTTTCAAGAGACCCAGTACTTC. This translates into CASRGGFQETQYF.

In its sample, this clone was seen many times. The gene calls are TRBV5-5 and TRBJ2-3; D uncertain. Trimming cost V 0 bases and J 6 bases, with 11 bases left between them. Germline V gene sequence: CDR1 SGHKS, CDR2 YYEKEE (reference sequence). The CDR3 has 14 amino acids. The DNA of the CDR3 is TGTGCCAGCAGCTTGGGGGCAATGTCGGATACGCAGTATTTT. It codes for CASSLGAMSDTQYF.

The chain carries TRBV19 and TRBJ2-5, with a weak D call TRBD2 (6 bases). V dropped 5 bases and J dropped 4 bases, with 14 bases sitting between them. CDR3 length: 14 amino acids. CDR1 is LNHDA and CDR2 is SQIVND in the germline V gene (reference sequence). This CDR3 reads CASSPGDVRETQYF. In DNA, the CDR3 is TGTGCCAGTAGTCCGGGGGACGTGAGAGAGACCCAGTACTTC. Combining the CDR3 with reference TRBV19 and TRBJ2-5 gives the whole variable domain DGGITQSPKYLFRKEGQNVTLSCEQNLNHDAMYWYRQDPGQGLRLIYYSQIVNDFQKGDIAEGYSVSREKKESFPLTVTSAQKNPTAFYLCASSPGDVRETQYFGPGTRLLVL.

This clone was detected only a few times. The chain joins TRBV15 to TRBJ1-5; D unresolved. The CDR3 covers 13 residues. The V gene's germline CDR1 is LNHNV and CDR2 YYDKDF (reference sequence). V was pared by 0 bases and J by 6 bases, with 6 bases between. The CDR3 bases are TGTGCCACCAGCAGAGAGGGAGGTCAGCCCCAGCATTTT. Its translation: CATSREGGQPQHF.

This clone has a handful of counts. The V and J genes are TRBV19 and TRBJ2-3; possibly TRBD2 for D (5 bases). The germline gives CDR1 LNHDA, CDR2 SQIVND (reference sequence). V shed 4 bases and J shed 2 bases, with 16 bases lying between them. The CDR3 is 16 residues long. The CDR3 loop is CASSTSDSAFTDTQYF. CDR3 nucleotide sequence: TGTGCCAGTAGTACTTCTGATAGCGCCTTCACAGATACGCAGTATTTT. The full variable domain, rest sourced from reference TRBV19 and TRBJ2-3, is DGGITQSPKYLFRKEGQNVTLSCEQNLNHDAMYWYRQDPGQGLRLIYYSQIVNDFQKGDIAEGYSVSREKKESFPLTVTSAQKNPTAFYLCASSTSDSAFTDTQYFGPGTRLTVL.

The rearrangement links TRBV9 to TRBJ2-1, with 10 bases matching TRBD2. Germline CDR1 SGDLS, CDR2 YYNGEE. The CDR3 consists of 17 residues. J was trimmed by 6 bases and V by 0 bases; bases with no gene match: 9. The CDR3 DNA sequence: TGTGCCAGCAGCGTAGACTTAGGAGCGGGAGGGTCCAATGAGCAGTTCTTC. Translated: CASSVDLGAGGSNEQFF.

This clone was picked up one time. The chain recombines TRBV7-8 with TRBJ2-7; 14 positions match TRBD2. CDR3 length: 20 residues. Germline V CDR1 and CDR2: SGHVS, FQNEAQ. The V gene end was trimmed by 2 bases and the J gene end by 0 bases; junction bases not matched to a gene: 12. This chain's CDR3 is CASSLLIGTSGSPSSYEQYF. The CDR3 DNA is TGTGCCAGCAGCTTACTAATCGGGACTAGCGGGAGCCCCAGCTCCTACGAGCAGTACTTC.

V usage is TRBV19 and J usage is TRBJ2-2; TRBD2 matches at 7 bases. The length of the CDR3 is 16 residues. Germline V CDR1 and CDR2: LNHDA, SQIVND (reference sequence). The V gene end was trimmed by 4 bases and the J gene end by 4 bases; junction bases not matched to a gene: 9. The CDR3 DNA reads as TGTGCCAGTAGTAGGATAGGCGGGAGAGGCACCGGGGAGCTGTTTTTT. It yields the protein CASSRIGGRGTGELFF.

The V call is TRBV29-1, the J call TRBJ1-1; 8 bases map to TRBD1. The CDR3 runs 15 residues. The junction had 14 bases not matched to a gene; V was cut back by 6 bases and J by 5 bases. Germline V CDR1 and CDR2: SQVTM, ANQGSEA. This chain's CDR3 is CSVTGTGKVVTEAFF. The CDR3 DNA is TGCAGCGTCACCGGGACAGGCAAGGTGGTTACTGAAGCTTTCTTT.

This clone was counted a single time. The gene calls are TRBV9 and TRBJ2-2; D is possibly TRBD2 (6 bases). The CDR3 runs to 14 residues. Trimming took off 3 bases at V and 8 bases at J, with 14 bases between the two ends. Germline-derived CDR1 and CDR2 are SGDLS and YYNGEE. As DNA, the CDR3 is TGTGCCAGCAGCGCTTTAGGGACTGAGGGGGAGCTGTTTTTT. The encoded protein is CASSALGTEGELFF.

This chain connects TRBV7-3 to TRBJ2-1, with D maybe TRBD1 (5 bases). The germline CDR1 and CDR2 sequences are SGHTA and FQGTGA. Deletions cut 3 bases from V and 9 bases from J, with 9 bases between. This CDR3 has 12 residues. CDR3 sequence (DNA): TGTGCCAGCAGCTTGGGGCTAAGTGAGCAGTTCTTC. Translated, it gives CASSLGLSEQFF.

V is TRBV19 and J is TRBJ2-4; 7 bases align to TRBD1. There are 16 residues in the CDR3. J lost 1 base, V lost 5 bases, and 8 bases had no gene match. CDR1 is LNHDA, CDR2 SQIVND, per germline (reference sequence). CDR3 in amino acids: CASSLVGQVAKNIQYF. For the CDR3, the DNA is TGTGCCAGTAGTCTAGTTGGACAGGTTGCCAAAAACATTCAGTACTTC.

The chain combines TRBV28 with TRBJ2-5; possibly TRBD2 for D (6 bases). Germline V gene data show CDR1 as MDHEN and CDR2 as SYDVKM. V gave up 1 base and J gave up 4 bases, with 13 bases separating them. The CDR3 contains 15 residues. For the CDR3, the DNA is TGTGCCAGCAGTTTATCTGGGGACTGGGGAGAGACCCAGTACTTC. Its protein is CASSLSGDWGETQYF.

This clone was detected once. Written as DNA, the CDR3 is TGTGCCATCACGGCGGGAGGGCATTACGAGCAGTACTTC. It codes for CAITAGGHYEQYF. The V gene is TRBV10-3, the J gene TRBJ2-7, with TRBD2 matching over 9 bases. Germline trimming cut 7 bases from V and 4 bases from J; bases unmatched to any gene: 5. Germline CDR1 ENHRY, CDR2 SYGVKD. The CDR3 consists of 13 residues.

This clone was found many times. The rearrangement joins TRBV14 to TRBJ1-4; D remains unclear. Germline values: CDR1 SGHDN, CDR2 FVKESK. This CDR3 spans 15 amino acids. Trimming pared 0 bases from V and 8 bases from J, leaving 13 bases between. The CDR3 nucleotides are TGTGCCAGCAGCCAAGACCCGCAGGTTCGCGAAAAACTGTTTTTT. Residues: CASSQDPQVREKLFF.

This sequence joins TRBV18 and TRBJ2-7, with D possibly TRBD1 on 5 matching bases. Trimming stripped 6 bases from V and 3 bases from J, with 9 bases between. This CDR3 has 12 amino acids. The germline CDR1 and CDR2 sequences are KGHSH and LQKENI. CDR3 bases: TGTGCCAGCTCTCAAGGGGACTACGAGCAGTACTTC. Translating gives CASSQGDYEQYF.

The V call is TRBV11-1, the J call TRBJ2-1, with TRBD1 identical over 8 bases. With V trimmed by 5 bases and J by 4 bases, 7 bases remained unmatched. Germline V gene data show CDR1 as SGHAT and CDR2 as FQDESV (reference sequence). CDR3 length: 15 residues. The CDR3 DNA sequence: TGTGCCAGCAGCGCAGGGGGCAGCAGATACAATGAGCAGTTCTTC. Its protein product is CASSAGGSRYNEQFF.

This chain links TRBV6-5 with TRBJ2-7; 7 bases are shared with TRBD1. The CDR3 loop spans 12 amino acids. Germline CDR1 and CDR2: MNHEY and SVGAGI. V lost 10 bases and J lost 2; bases outside the gene matches: 5. This CDR3 is CATTTGAYEQYF. The CDR3 nucleotides are TGTGCCACCACTACAGGGGCCTACGAGCAGTACTTC.

The chain carries TRBV5-1 and TRBJ1-2, with D perhaps TRBD1 (5 bases). The CDR3 runs 15 residues. Trimming took off 4 bases at V and 5 bases at J, with 18 bases between the two ends. CDR1 SGHRS and CDR2 YFSETQ come from the germline V gene. CDR3 in amino acids: CASSPGTGVWYGYTF. The CDR3 nucleotides are TGCGCCAGCAGCCCCGGGACTGGGGTTTGGTATGGCTACACCTTC.